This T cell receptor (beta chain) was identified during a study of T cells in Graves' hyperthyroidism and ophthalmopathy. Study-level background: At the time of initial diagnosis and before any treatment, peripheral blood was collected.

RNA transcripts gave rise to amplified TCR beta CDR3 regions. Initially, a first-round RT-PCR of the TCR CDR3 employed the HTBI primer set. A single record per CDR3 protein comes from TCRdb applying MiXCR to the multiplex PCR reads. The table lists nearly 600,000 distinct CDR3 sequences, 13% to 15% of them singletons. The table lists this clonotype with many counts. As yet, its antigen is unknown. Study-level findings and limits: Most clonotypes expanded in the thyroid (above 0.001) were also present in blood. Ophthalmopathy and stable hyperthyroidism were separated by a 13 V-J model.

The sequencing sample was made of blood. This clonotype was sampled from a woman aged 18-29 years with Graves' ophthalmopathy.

This CDR3 reads CAWDSGEKLFF. The CDR3 DNA is TGTGCCTGGGACAGTGGGGAAAAACTGTTTTTT. The rearrangement uses TRBV30 and TRBJ1-4; D might be TRBD1 (5 bases). The CDR3 extends over 11 amino acids. From germline, CDR1 is GTSNPN and CDR2 SVGIG (reference sequence). V was trimmed by 5 bases and J by 8 bases, leaving 9 bases between them.